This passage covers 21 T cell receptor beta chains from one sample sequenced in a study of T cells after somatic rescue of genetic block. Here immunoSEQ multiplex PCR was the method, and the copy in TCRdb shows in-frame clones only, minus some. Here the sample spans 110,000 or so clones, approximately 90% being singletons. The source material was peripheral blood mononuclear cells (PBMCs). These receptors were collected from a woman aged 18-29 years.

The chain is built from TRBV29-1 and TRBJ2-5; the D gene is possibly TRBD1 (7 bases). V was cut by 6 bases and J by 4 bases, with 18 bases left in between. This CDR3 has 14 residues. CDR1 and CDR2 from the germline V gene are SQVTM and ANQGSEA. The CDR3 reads CSVPAGGKRETQYF. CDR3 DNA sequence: TGCAGCGTCCCGGCAGGGGGGAAGAGAGAGACCCAGTACTTC.

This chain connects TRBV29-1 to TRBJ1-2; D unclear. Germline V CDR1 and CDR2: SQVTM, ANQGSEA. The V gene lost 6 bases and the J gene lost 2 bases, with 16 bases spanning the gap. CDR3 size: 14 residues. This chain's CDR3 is CSVFEGFLNYGYTF. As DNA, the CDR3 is TGCAGCGTCTTTGAGGGATTTCTGAACTATGGCTACACCTTC.

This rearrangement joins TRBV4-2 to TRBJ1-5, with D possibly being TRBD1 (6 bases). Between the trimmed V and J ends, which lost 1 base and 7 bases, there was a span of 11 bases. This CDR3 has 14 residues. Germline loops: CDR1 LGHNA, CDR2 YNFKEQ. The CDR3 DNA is TGTGCCAGCAGCCAAGGTACAGGGTCCCAGCCCCAGCATTTT. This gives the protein CASSQGTGSQPQHF.

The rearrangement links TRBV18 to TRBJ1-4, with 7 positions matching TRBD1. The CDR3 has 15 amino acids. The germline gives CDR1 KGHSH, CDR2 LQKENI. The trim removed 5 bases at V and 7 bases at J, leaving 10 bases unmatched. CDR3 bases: TGTGCCAGCTCAACGAGGACAGCAGGGGGTGAAAAACTGTTTTTT. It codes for CASSTRTAGGEKLFF. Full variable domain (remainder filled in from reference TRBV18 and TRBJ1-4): NAGVMQNPRHLVRRRGQEARLRCSPMKGHSHVYWYRQLPEEGLKFMVYLQKENIIDESGMPKERFSAEFPKEGPSILRIQQVVRGDSAAYFCASSTRTAGGEKLFFGSGTQLSVL.

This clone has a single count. In DNA form, the CDR3 reads TGTGCCAGCAGCGGAGGGACCGACCGGCCATACGAGCAGTACTTC. Residues: CASSGGTDRPYEQYF. This chain links TRBV7-9 with TRBJ2-7, with D perhaps TRBD2 (6 bases). V was shortened by 5 bases and J by 4 bases, with 18 bases between the two germline ends. Germline assignment: CDR1 SEHNR and CDR2 FQNEAQ (reference sequence). The CDR3 is made up of 15 amino acids.

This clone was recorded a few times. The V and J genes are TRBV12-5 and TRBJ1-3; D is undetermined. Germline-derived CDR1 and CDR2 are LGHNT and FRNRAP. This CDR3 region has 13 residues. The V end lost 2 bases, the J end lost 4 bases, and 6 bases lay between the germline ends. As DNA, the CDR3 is TGTGCTAGTGGTTTGTATGAGGGAAACACCATATATTTT. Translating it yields CASGLYEGNTIYF.

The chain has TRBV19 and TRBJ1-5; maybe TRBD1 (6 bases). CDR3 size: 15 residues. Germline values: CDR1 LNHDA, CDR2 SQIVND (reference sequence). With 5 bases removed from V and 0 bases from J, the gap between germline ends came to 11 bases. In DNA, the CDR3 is TGTGCCAGTAGTCAGGGGCCCTCTAGCAATCAGCCCCAGCATTTT. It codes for CASSQGPSSNQPQHF.

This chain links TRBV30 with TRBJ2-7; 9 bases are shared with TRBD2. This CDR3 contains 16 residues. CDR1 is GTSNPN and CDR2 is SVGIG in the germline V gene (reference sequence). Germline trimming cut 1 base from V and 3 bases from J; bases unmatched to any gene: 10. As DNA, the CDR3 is TGTGCCTGGAGTGCCCTAAGGGGGCGGGGGGGCTACGAGCAGTACTTC. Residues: CAWSALRGRGGYEQYF.

The CDR3 DNA reads TGTGCCTGGACCCTGGGGGGTAGCAATCAGCCCCAGCATTTT. It encodes CAWTLGGSNQPQHF. This chain joins TRBV30 and TRBJ1-5, with D perhaps matching TRBD1 (5 bases). Trimming stripped 4 bases from V and 0 bases from J, with 10 bases between. CDR3 length equals 14 residues. Per the germline V gene, CDR1 is GTSNPN and CDR2 is SVGIG (reference sequence).

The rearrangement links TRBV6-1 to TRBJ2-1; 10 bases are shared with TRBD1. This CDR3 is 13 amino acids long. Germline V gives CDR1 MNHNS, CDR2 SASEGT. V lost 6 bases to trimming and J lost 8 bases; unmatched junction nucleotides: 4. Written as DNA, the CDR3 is TGTGCCAGCAGACGGACAGGGGGGGATGAGCAGTTCTTC. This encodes CASRRTGGDEQFF.

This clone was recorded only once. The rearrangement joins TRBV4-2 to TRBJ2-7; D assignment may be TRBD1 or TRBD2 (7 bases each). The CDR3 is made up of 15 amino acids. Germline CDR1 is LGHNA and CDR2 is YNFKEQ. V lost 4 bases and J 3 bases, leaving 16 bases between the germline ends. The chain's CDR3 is CASSPGGGAHYEQYF. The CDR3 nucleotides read TGTGCCAGCAGCCCAGGGGGGGGAGCTCACTACGAGCAGTACTTC.

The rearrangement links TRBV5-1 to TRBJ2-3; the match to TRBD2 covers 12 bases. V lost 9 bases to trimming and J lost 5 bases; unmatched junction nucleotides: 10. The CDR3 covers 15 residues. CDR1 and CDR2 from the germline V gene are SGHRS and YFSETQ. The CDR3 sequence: CATCSSGGAIDTQYF. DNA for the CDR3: TGCGCCACCTGCTCTAGCGGGGGGGCAATAGATACGCAGTATTTT. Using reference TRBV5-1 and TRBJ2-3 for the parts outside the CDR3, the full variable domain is KAGVTQTPRYLIKTRGQQVTLSCSPISGHRSVSWYQQTPGQGLQFLFEYFSETQRNKGNFPGRFSGRQFSNSRSEMNVSTLELGDSALYLCATCSSGGAIDTQYFGPGTRLTVL.

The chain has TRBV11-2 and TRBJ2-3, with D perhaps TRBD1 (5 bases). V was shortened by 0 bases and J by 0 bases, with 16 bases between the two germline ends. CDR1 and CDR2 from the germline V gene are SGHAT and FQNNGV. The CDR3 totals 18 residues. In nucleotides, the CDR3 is TGTGCCAGCAGCTTAGATCTACGTGGACACCTGAGCACAGATACGCAGTATTTT. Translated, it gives CASSLDLRGHLSTDTQYF.

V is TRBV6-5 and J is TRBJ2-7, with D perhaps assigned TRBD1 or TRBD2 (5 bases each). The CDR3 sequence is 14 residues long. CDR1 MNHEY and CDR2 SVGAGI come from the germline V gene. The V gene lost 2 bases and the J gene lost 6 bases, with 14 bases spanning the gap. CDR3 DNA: TGTGCCAGCAGTTACAAGGCACATGGGGGCGAGCAGTACTTC. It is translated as CASSYKAHGGEQYF.

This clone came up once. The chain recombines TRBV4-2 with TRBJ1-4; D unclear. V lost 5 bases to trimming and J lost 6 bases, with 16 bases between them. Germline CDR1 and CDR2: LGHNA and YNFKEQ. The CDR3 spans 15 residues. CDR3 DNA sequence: TGTGCCAGCAGCACTAGCGGCAGTAAGGATGAAAAACTGTTTTTT. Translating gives CASSTSGSKDEKLFF.

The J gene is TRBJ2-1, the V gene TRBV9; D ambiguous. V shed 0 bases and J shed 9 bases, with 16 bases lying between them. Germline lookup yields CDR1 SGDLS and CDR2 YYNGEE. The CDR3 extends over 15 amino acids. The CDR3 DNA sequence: TGTGCCAGCAGCGTAGGAAACGCGGTCGTTGGTGAGCAGTTCTTC. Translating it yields CASSVGNAVVGEQFF.

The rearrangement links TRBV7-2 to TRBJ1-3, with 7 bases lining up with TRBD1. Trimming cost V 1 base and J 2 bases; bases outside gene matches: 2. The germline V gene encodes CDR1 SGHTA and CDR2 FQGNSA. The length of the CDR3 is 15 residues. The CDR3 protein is CASSLVTGTGNTIYF. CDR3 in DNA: TGTGCCAGCAGCTTAGTGACAGGGACTGGAAACACCATATATTTT.

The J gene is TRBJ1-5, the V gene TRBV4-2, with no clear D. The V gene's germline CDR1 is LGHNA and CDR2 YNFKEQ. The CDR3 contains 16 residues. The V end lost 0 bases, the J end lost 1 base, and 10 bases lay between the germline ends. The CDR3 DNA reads TGTGCCAGCAGCCAAGATAGAGCTGGGAGCAATCAGCCCCAGCATTTT. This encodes CASSQDRAGSNQPQHF.

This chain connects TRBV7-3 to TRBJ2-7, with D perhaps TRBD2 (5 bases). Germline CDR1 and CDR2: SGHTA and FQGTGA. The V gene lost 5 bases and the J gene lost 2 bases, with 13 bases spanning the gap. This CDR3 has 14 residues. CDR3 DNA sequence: TGTGCCAGCAGCGCTTATCGGGAACCCTACGAGCAGTACTTC. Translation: CASSAYREPYEQYF.

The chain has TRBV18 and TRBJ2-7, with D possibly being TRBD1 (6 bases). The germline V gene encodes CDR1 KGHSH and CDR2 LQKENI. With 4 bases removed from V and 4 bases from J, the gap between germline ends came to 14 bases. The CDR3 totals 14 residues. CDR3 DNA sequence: TGTGCCAGCTCACAGTCCGGGACACTTTACGAGCAGTACTTC. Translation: CASSQSGTLYEQYF.

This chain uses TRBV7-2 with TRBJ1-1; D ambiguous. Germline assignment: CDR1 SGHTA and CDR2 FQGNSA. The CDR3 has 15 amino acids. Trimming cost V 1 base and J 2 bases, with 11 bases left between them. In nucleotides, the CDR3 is TGTGCCAGCAGCTTAGGATTATTACCTAACACTGAAGCTTTCTTT. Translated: CASSLGLLPNTEAFF. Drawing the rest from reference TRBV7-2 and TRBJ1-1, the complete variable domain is GAGVSQSPSNKVTEKGKDVELRCDPISGHTALYWYRQSLGQGLEFLIYFQGNSAPDKSGLPSDRFSAERTGGSVSTLTIQRTQQEDSAVYLCASSLGLLPNTEAFFGQGTRLTVV.